This T cell receptor (beta chain) derives from a study of beta chain features in type 1 diabetes. General study findings and limits: All four CD4+ subsets of Type 1 diabetes patients contained TCRB CDR3s that were moderately but significantly shorter.

Every isolated RNA sample was fully reverse transcribed, so sequencing captured expressed TCRB transcripts. Generated by immunoSEQ multiplex PCR, the TCRdb table keeps only in-frame clones and is missing some. Of almost 350,000 clones in the sample, 9.3% were seen once. Notes on this clone: The antigen is unknown.

The CDR3 extends over 16 amino acids. The rearrangement uses TRBV21-1 and TRBJ2-7; TRBD2 is taken as the D call from the table, unchecked against the DNA. TRBV21-1 is designated a pseudogene. Material: central memory CD4+ T cells from blood. The receptor was isolated from a man under 40 with type 1 diabetes. CDR3 loop: CASSKERKGEDYEQYF. The CDR3 DNA sequence: TGTGCCAGCAGCAAAGAGCGAAAAGGGGAGGACTACGAGCAGTACTTC.